This entry lists 32 T cell receptor beta chains sequenced from one sample in a study of cytomegalovirus exposure and HLA in healthy donors (dated by TCRdb to between 2016 and 2019). The library came from the immunoSEQ multiplex PCR assay. For the multiplex PCR, a mixture combining 60 forward primers for TCR Vbeta segments and 13 reverse primers for TCR Jbeta segments was used. Entries here come from immuneACCESS through TCRdb and include only in-frame sequences with V and J called. Some clones fail to appear in such tables; in the studies checked, an unresolved V gene covers under half of the shortfall, and the cause of the remainder is unknown. The sample profile shows over 95,000 clones; around 77% of them were found once. The ten biggest clones cover 3.4% of the sample. Sequenced: PBMCs. The receptors stem from a man aged 35 to 55 in good health and CMV-seronegative.

CDR3 coding DNA: TGTGCCAGCAGTTACGGGCCCACCCTTAACTATGGCTACACCTTC. This sequence encodes CASSYGPTLNYGYTF. The chain uses TRBV6-5 and TRBJ1-2; no reliable D call. Between the trimmed V and J ends, which lost 2 bases and 1 base, there was a span of 11 bases. CDR1 is MNHEY and CDR2 is SVGAGI in the germline V gene. This CDR3 is 15 amino acids long.

This clone was seen more than once but under ten times. The V gene is TRBV28, the J gene TRBJ1-2; 12 nucleotides match TRBD1. V shed 2 bases and J 8 bases; nucleotides not matched to a gene: 6. This CDR3 has 15 residues. The germline V gene encodes CDR1 MDHEN and CDR2 SYDVKM. The CDR3 bases are TGTGCCAGCAGTTTAATAGGGACAGGGGGCGAGGGCTACACCTTC. Encoded protein: CASSLIGTGGEGYTF.

About this clone: The junction differs from germline at one of its ends, possibly a read error. Other DNA sequences from this sample encode an identical CDR3 as well. The rearrangement links TRBV28 to TRBJ1-2, with no clear D. The germline CDR1 and CDR2 sequences are MDHEN and SYDVKM. The CDR3 has 12 amino acids. CDR3 residues: CASSSSNYGYTF. DNA of the CDR3: TGTGCCAGCAGTTCCTCTAATTATGGCTACACCTTC.

The CDR3 coding sequence is TGTGCCAGCAGTTACGGACAGGGAGGTTGGGGCTACACCTTC. Translation: CASSYGQGGWGYTF. This chain uses TRBV5-4 with TRBJ1-2, with 8 bases aligning to TRBD1. This CDR3 comprises 14 residues. V shed 5 bases and J 8 bases; nucleotides not matched to a gene: 11. Germline assignment: CDR1 SGHNT and CDR2 YYREEE (reference sequence).

This rearrangement joins TRBV4-1 to TRBJ1-4, with D possibly matching TRBD1 (5 bases). The CDR3 sequence is 14 residues long. Germline CDR1 and CDR2: MGHRA and YSYEKL. V lost 0 bases to trimming and J lost 7 bases, with 9 bases between them. The chain's CDR3 is CASSQEGGVEKLFF. The CDR3 DNA reads as TGCGCCAGCAGCCAAGAAGGAGGGGTTGAAAAACTGTTTTTT.

This chain connects TRBV30 to TRBJ1-2; 7 bases fit TRBD1. V shed 2 bases and J 0 bases; nucleotides not matched to a gene: 9. The CDR3 length is 16 residues. From germline, CDR1 is GTSNPN and CDR2 SVGIG (reference sequence). The CDR3 region is CAWSFATGPSNYGYTF. The CDR3 region has the DNA TGTGCCTGGAGTTTTGCGACAGGGCCCTCTAACTATGGCTACACCTTC.

The chain's CDR3 is CASSIVSPGGLAEAFF. The CDR3 bases are TGTGCCAGTAGTATAGTATCCCCAGGGGGCTTGGCTGAAGCTTTCTTT. The rearrangement joins TRBV19 to TRBJ1-1, with 8 nucleotides matching TRBD1. The CDR3 is 16 amino acids. In germline, CDR1 is LNHDA, CDR2 SQIVND (reference sequence). The V segment lost 1 base and the J segment 6 bases; nucleotides outside the gene matches: 10.

V is TRBV6-1 and J is TRBJ2-7; 10 positions agree with TRBD2. Germline V gene sequence: CDR1 MNHNS, CDR2 SASEGT. V gave up 4 bases and J gave up 3 bases; unmatched junction bases: 3. The CDR3 contains 14 residues. CDR3 sequence: CASSGTSGVYEQYF. The CDR3 region has the DNA TGTGCCAGCAGTGGGACTAGCGGAGTCTACGAGCAGTACTTC.

This clone appeared once. At one of its ends the junction is not consistent with the germline gene, which may arise from a read error. This chain uses TRBV5-4 with TRBJ2-2, with 13 bases fitting TRBD2. Germline assignment: CDR1 SGHNT and CDR2 YYREEE (reference sequence). The CDR3 has 16 amino acids. CDR3 in amino acids: CASSLRTSGGTGGLFF. The CDR3 nucleotides are TGTGCCAGCAGCTTGAGGACTAGCGGGGGCACCGGGGGGCTGTTTTTT.

This clone was counted a single time. V usage is TRBV28 and J usage is TRBJ1-2; D perhaps matches TRBD1 (6 bases). V gave up 8 bases and J gave up 4 bases, with 20 bases separating them. CDR3 length equals 15 residues. Germline-derived CDR1 and CDR2 are MDHEN and SYDVKM. CDR3 bases: TGTGCCAGCGAAGATACGGACAGCGCTGGCTATGGCTACACCTTC. Translated, it gives CASEDTDSAGYGYTF.

The chain combines TRBV11-2 with TRBJ2-7; D gene ambiguous. Trimming left V 1 base short and J 3 bases short, with 4 bases between. Germline CDR1 and CDR2: SGHAT and FQNNGV. There are 12 residues in the CDR3. The CDR3 protein is CASSLVLYEQYF. The CDR3 bases are TGTGCCAGCAGCTTAGTCCTCTACGAGCAGTACTTC. The variable domain in full, completed from reference TRBV11-2 and TRBJ2-7, reads EAGVAQSPRYKIIEKRQSVAFWCNPISGHATLYWYQQILGQGPKLLIQFQNNGVVDDSQLPKDRFSAERLKGVDSTLKIQPAKLEDSAVYLCASSLVLYEQYFGPGTRLTVT.

The V gene is TRBV15, the J gene TRBJ2-3; 14 bases agree with TRBD2. This CDR3 spans 17 amino acids. The germline CDR1 and CDR2 sequences are LNHNV and YYDKDF (reference sequence). V lost 2 bases and J lost 2; bases outside the gene matches: 3. The CDR3 region has the DNA TGTGCCACCAGCAGAAGGACTAGCGGGGGGTTCACAGATACGCAGTATTTT. Its translation: CATSRRTSGGFTDTQYF.

V and J are TRBV28 and TRBJ1-1; D call uncertain. The germline gives CDR1 MDHEN, CDR2 SYDVKM. Trimming stripped 6 bases from V and 7 bases from J, with 12 bases between. The CDR3 length is 12 residues. Here the CDR3 DNA reads TGTGCCAGCAGCCCGAGTATTCTTGAAGCTTTCTTT. It encodes CASSPSILEAFF.

The V and J genes are TRBV2 and TRBJ1-5; no definite D call. Trimming stripped 3 bases from V and 0 bases from J, with 12 bases between. The germline CDR1 and CDR2 sequences are SNHLY and FYNNEI. This CDR3 region has 16 residues. CDR3 region: CASSEGSRNSNQPQHF. The DNA of the CDR3 is TGTGCCAGCAGTGAGGGCAGCCGAAATAGCAATCAGCCCCAGCATTTT.

The V and J genes are TRBV6-5 and TRBJ2-1; unclear D gene. CDR3 length: 13 residues. From germline, CDR1 is MNHEY and CDR2 SVGAGI. V dropped 6 bases and J dropped 7 bases, with 13 bases sitting between them. The CDR3 region has the DNA TGTGCCAGCAGGGCCGGCGGCGGTAATGAGCAGTTCTTC. It yields the protein CASRAGGGNEQFF.

This chain joins TRBV19 and TRBJ2-5; tentative D call: TRBD1 (6 bases). CDR1 is LNHDA and CDR2 is SQIVND in the germline V gene (reference sequence). There are 14 residues in the CDR3. Deletions cut 3 bases from V and 7 bases from J, with 15 bases between. DNA of the CDR3: TGTGCCAGTAGTATTGACAGGACGCGTGGGACCCAGTACTTC. This encodes CASSIDRTRGTQYF.

The chain uses TRBV7-9 and TRBJ1-4; 9 bases are shared with TRBD1. Per germline, CDR1 SEHNR and CDR2 FQNEAQ (reference sequence). The V segment lost 8 bases and the J segment 5 bases; nucleotides outside the gene matches: 6. This CDR3 comprises 14 residues. CDR3 sequence (DNA): TGTGCCAGCTTATGGGGGACAGGGAATGAAAAACTGTTTTTT. This codes for CASLWGTGNEKLFF. Combining the CDR3 with reference TRBV7-9 and TRBJ1-4 gives the whole variable domain DTGVSQNPRHKITKRGQNVTFRCDPISEHNRLYWYRQTLGQGPEFLTYFQNEAQLEKSRLLSDRFSAERPKGSFSTLEIQRTEQGDSAMYLCASLWGTGNEKLFFGSGTQLSVL.

The V call is TRBV6-5, the J call TRBJ1-1, with D possibly matching TRBD1 (6 bases). The ends were cut back, 5 bases at V and 1 base at J, with 8 bases in the middle. This CDR3 is built from 13 residues. The germline CDR1 and CDR2 sequences are MNHEY and SVGAGI. The CDR3: CASSRGQNTEAFF. The CDR3 nucleotides read TGTGCCAGCAGTCGGGGACAGAACACTGAAGCTTTCTTT.

This clone came up a few times. This chain connects TRBV5-1 to TRBJ2-7; D gene ambiguous. The CDR3 contains 14 residues. CDR1 is SGHRS and CDR2 is YFSETQ in the germline V gene. Between the trimmed V and J ends, which lost 4 bases and 2 bases, there was a span of 13 bases. The CDR3 reads CASSQTPLTYEQYF. The CDR3 nucleotides read TGCGCCAGCAGCCAGACACCGCTCACCTACGAGCAGTACTTC.

The V gene is TRBV23-1, the J gene TRBJ1-4, with D perhaps matching TRBD1 (5 bases). TRBV23-1 is filed as an ORF, its function uncertain. The V end lost 2 bases, the J end lost 3 bases, and 13 bases lay between the germline ends. The CDR3 sequence is 16 residues long. CDR3 coding DNA: TGCGCCAGCAGTCAAGCCCCAGGGCCCGCTAATGAAAAACTGTTTTTT. Translated, it gives CASSQAPGPANEKLFF.

J is TRBJ1-1 and V is TRBV11-1, with D perhaps TRBD1 (6 bases). CDR1 and CDR2 from the germline V gene are SGHAT and FQDESV (reference sequence). The V end was cut by 1 base, the J end by 2 bases, with 8 bases between. This CDR3 has 14 residues. CDR3 in DNA: TGTGCCAGCAGCTTAGGGACAGACAACACTGAAGCTTTCTTT. Residues: CASSLGTDNTEAFF.

This rearrangement joins TRBV7-9 to TRBJ1-6, with 7 bases fitting TRBD1. CDR3 length: 16 amino acids. From germline, CDR1 is SEHNR and CDR2 FQNEAQ (reference sequence). The V and J ends lost 1 base and 5 bases, in that order; junction bases with no gene match: 5. CDR3 DNA: TGTGCCAGCAGCTTAGGTGGACAGGCGGATAATTCACCCCTCCACTTT. Protein sequence: CASSLGGQADNSPLHF.

The chain joins TRBV28 to TRBJ1-2; a weak D match, TRBD1 (5 bases). CDR3 length: 14 amino acids. Germline values: CDR1 MDHEN, CDR2 SYDVKM. The ends were cut back, 7 bases at V and 4 bases at J, with 16 bases in the middle. CDR3 amino acids: CASTLGDSAYGYTF. In DNA form, the CDR3 reads TGTGCCAGCACCCTCGGAGACAGCGCCTATGGCTACACCTTC.

This clone was detected only a few times. This chain connects TRBV5-6 to TRBJ1-1; TRBD1 might be the D (5 bases). This CDR3 has 12 residues. The germline gives CDR1 SGHDT, CDR2 YYEEEE. Trimming removed 0 bases from V and 7 bases from J, with 7 bases in between. In DNA form, the CDR3 reads TGTGCCAGCAGCTTGGTCCAGGGTGAAGCTTTCTTT. Translation gives CASSLVQGEAFF.

This chain connects TRBV19 to TRBJ1-1, with a tentative D call TRBD1 (5 bases). V was shortened by 6 bases and J by 1 base, with 18 bases between the two germline ends. Germline values: CDR1 LNHDA, CDR2 SQIVND (reference sequence). The CDR3 is 16 residues long. As DNA, the CDR3 is TGTGCCAGTAGACAGATAGGTCTCGGGGGGAACACTGAAGCTTTCTTT. It yields the protein CASRQIGLGGNTEAFF.

J is TRBJ2-3 and V is TRBV28; possible D gene TRBD1, 6 bases. V gave up 6 bases and J gave up 0 bases, with 13 bases separating them. CDR3 size: 15 residues. Germline loops: CDR1 MDHEN, CDR2 SYDVKM. The CDR3 coding sequence is TGTGCCAGCAGAAAGGACAGAGCTAGCACAGATACGCAGTATTTT. It translates to CASRKDRASTDTQYF. The full variable domain, with the rest looked up from reference TRBV28 and TRBJ2-3, is DVKVTQSSRYLVKRTGEKVFLECVQDMDHENMFWYRQDPGLGLRLIYFSYDVKMKEKGDIPEGYSVSREKKERFSLILESASTNQTSMYLCASRKDRASTDTQYFGPGTRLTVL.

J is TRBJ1-5 and V is TRBV27; a weak D match, TRBD1 (5 bases). This CDR3 contains 15 residues. The V gene's germline CDR1 is MNHEY and CDR2 SMNVEV (reference sequence). Trimming removed 3 bases at V and 0 bases at J, with 9 bases between. In nucleotides, the CDR3 is TGTGCCAGCAGTTTCGTCGGGGGTAGCAATCAGCCCCAGCATTTT. Translation gives CASSFVGGSNQPQHF.

The chain couples TRBV10-3 to TRBJ2-5; the match to TRBD2 covers 9 bases. The CDR3 consists of 18 residues. In germline, CDR1 is ENHRY, CDR2 SYGVKD. The trim removed 0 bases at V and 1 base at J, leaving 9 bases unmatched. CDR3 coding DNA: TGTGCCATCAGTGAGTCGGCTAGCGGGATGGGTTCCCAAGAGACCCAGTACTTC. It is translated as CAISESASGMGSQETQYF.

This clone was counted only a few times. This chain uses TRBV5-1 with TRBJ2-5; 9 nucleotides align to TRBD2. The ends lost 4 bases at V and 5 bases at J; junction bases unmatched: 15. Germline CDR1 SGHRS, CDR2 YFSETQ. This CDR3 comprises 17 residues. CDR3 sequence reads: CASSPGAAGGAGETQYF. The CDR3 nucleotides read TGCGCCAGCAGCCCGGGGGCAGCGGGGGGTGCCGGGGAGACCCAGTACTTC.

This chain connects TRBV29-1 to TRBJ1-2; 9 bases map to TRBD1. The CDR3 runs 14 residues. The V gene's germline CDR1 is SQVTM and CDR2 ANQGSEA. V lost 1 base and J lost 8; bases outside the gene matches: 8. The CDR3 is CSVEGYRGRGGYTF. The CDR3 region has the DNA TGCAGCGTTGAAGGTTACAGGGGGCGAGGAGGCTACACCTTC.

The chain is built from TRBV18 and TRBJ2-3; no firm D call. The CDR3 sequence is 13 residues long. Trimming pared 5 bases from V and 0 bases from J, leaving 6 bases between. Germline V gives CDR1 KGHSH, CDR2 LQKENI. CDR3 coding DNA: TGTGCCAGCTCATCCCCTAGCACAGATACGCAGTATTTT. Its protein product is CASSSPSTDTQYF.

The gene calls are TRBV29-1 and TRBJ2-5; 7 bases are shared with TRBD2. The better agreement between TRBJ2-7 and the DNA end casts doubt on the J call. The CDR3 has 13 amino acids. From germline, CDR1 is SQVTM and CDR2 ANQGSEA. For the CDR3, the DNA is TGCAGCGTTGACAGGGAGGGGACCTACGAGCAGTACTTC. The encoded protein is CSVDREGTYEQYF.